Listed here is a single T cell receptor beta chain. Its antigen is undetermined. This CDR3 has 14 residues. Germline lookup yields CDR1 SGHTA and CDR2 FQGNSA. TCRdb re-called the 5' RACE reads; every CDR3 protein appears as one record, without DNA. This sample lists 350,000 to 450,000 distinct CDR3 sequences; its ten largest clones have roughly 5.2%. This specimen comes from a study of T cells expressing NK-cell markers. Study results and limitations: In several donors, dominant clonotypes made up roughly 25-60.1% of CD3+CD56-NKG2C+ cells.

The sequence came from a man aged 18 to 69 in good health. V is TRBV7-2 and J is TRBJ2-7; checking the TCRdb D call of TRBD2 is not possible without DNA. Sequencing was done on a sample of blood T cells: a sorted CD56 or NKG2C T cell subset, CD4+ or CD8+ T cells, or bulk PBMC T cells (not recorded which). CDR3 sequence reads: CASSLPSRGYEQYF.